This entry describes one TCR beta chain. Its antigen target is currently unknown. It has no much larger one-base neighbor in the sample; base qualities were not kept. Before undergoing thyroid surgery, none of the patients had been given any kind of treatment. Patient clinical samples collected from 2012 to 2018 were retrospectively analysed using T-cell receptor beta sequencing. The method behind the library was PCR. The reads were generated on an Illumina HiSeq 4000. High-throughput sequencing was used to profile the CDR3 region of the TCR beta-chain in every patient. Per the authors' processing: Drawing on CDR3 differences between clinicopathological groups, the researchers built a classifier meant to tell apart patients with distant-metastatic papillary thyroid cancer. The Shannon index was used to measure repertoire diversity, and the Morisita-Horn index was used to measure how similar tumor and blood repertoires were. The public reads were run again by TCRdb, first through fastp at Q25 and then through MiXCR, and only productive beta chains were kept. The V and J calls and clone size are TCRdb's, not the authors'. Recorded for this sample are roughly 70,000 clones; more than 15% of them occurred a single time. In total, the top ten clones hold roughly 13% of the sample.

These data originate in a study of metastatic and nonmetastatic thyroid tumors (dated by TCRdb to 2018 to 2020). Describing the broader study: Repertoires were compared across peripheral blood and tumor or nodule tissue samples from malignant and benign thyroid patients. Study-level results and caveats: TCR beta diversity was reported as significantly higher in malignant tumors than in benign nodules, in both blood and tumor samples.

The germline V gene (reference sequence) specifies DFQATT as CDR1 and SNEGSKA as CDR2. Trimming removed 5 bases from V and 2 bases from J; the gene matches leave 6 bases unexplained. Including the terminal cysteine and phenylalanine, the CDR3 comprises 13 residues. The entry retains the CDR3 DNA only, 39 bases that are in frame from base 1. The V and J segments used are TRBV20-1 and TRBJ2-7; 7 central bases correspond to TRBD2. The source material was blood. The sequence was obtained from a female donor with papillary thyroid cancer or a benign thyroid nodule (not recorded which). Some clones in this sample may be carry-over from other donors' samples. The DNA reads TGCAGTGCTGCCGGGGGGACCACCTACGAGCAGTACTTC. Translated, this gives CSAAGGTTYEQYF.